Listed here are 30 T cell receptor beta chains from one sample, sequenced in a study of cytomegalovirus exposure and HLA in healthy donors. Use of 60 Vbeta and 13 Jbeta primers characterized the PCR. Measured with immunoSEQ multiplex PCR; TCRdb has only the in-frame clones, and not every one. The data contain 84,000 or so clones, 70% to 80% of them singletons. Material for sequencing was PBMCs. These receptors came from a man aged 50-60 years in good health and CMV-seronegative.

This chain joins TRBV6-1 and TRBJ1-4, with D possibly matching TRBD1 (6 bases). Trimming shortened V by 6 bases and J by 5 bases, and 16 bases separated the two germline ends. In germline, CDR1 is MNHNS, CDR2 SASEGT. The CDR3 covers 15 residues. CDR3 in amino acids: CASRTGLALNEKLFF. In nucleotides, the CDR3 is TGTGCCAGCAGGACAGGACTAGCCCTGAATGAAAAACTGTTTTTT.

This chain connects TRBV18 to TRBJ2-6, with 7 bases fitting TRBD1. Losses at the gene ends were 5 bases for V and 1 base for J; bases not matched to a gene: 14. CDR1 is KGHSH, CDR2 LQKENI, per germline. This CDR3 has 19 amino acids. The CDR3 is CASSSTTGLGPSGANVLTF. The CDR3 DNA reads TGTGCCAGCTCATCCACGACAGGGCTAGGTCCTTCTGGGGCCAACGTCCTGACTTTC.

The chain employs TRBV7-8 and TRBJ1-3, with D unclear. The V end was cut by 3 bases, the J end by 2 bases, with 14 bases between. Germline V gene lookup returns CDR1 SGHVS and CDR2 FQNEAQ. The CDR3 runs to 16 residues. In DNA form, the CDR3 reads TGTGCCAGCAGCTTCGCCGTGGGAGCGGCTGGAAACACCATATATTTT. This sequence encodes CASSFAVGAAGNTIYF.

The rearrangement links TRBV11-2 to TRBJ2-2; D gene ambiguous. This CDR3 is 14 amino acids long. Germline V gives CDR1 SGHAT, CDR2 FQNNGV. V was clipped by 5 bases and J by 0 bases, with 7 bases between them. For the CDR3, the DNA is TGTGCCAGCAGCCGGTCGACGAACACCGGGGAGCTGTTTTTT. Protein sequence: CASSRSTNTGELFF.

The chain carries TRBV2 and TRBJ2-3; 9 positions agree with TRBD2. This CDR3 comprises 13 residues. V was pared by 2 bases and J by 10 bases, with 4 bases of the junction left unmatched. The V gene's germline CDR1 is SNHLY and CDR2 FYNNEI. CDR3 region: CASSESSGVAQYF. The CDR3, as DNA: TGTGCCAGCAGTGAATCTAGCGGGGTGGCGCAGTATTTT.

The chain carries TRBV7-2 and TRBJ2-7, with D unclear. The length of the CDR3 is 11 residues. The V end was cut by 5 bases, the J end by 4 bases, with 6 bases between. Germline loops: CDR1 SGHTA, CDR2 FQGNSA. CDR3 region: CASSPGYEQYF. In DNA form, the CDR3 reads TGTGCCAGCAGCCCCGGGTACGAGCAGTACTTC.

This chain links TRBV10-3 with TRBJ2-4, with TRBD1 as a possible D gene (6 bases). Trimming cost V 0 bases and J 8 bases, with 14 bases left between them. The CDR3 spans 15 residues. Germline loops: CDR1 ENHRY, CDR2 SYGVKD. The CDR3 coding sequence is TGTGCCATCAGTGAGTCGTGGAACCCAGGGGACATTCAGTACTTC. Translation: CAISESWNPGDIQYF.

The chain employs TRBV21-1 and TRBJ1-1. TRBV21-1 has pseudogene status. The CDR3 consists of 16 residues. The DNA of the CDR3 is TGTGCCAGCACCCAAAGAGGGGACTATCCGTTTGCTGAAGCTTTCTTT. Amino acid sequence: CASTQRGDYPFAEAFF.

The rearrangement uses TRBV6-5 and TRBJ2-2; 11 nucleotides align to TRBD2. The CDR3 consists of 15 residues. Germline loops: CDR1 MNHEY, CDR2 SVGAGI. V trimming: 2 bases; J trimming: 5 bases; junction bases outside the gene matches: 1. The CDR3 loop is CASSYRTSGTGELFF. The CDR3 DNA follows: TGTGCCAGCAGTTACAGGACTAGCGGGACCGGGGAGCTGTTTTTT.

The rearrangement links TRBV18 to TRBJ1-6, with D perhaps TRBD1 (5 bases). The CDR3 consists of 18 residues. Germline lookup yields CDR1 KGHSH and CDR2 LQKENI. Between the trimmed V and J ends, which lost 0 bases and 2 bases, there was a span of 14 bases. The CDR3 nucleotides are TGTGCCAGCTCACCACCGAACCATAAGGACACCTATAATTCACCCCTCCACTTT. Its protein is CASSPPNHKDTYNSPLHF.

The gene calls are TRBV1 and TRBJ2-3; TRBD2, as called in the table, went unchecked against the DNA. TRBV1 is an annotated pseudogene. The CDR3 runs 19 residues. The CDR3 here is CTSSQEPRSFQRGVDTQYF. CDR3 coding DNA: TGCACCAGCAGCCAAGAGCCAAGATCGTTCCAGCGGGGGGTAGATACGCAGTATTTT.

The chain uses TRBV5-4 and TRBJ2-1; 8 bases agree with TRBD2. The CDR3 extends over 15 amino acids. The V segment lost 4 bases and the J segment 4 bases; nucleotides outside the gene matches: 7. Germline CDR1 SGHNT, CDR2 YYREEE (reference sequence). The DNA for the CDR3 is TGTGCCAGCAGCGGGGGGCGGGGGGATTACAATGAGCAGTTCTTC. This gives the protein CASSGGRGDYNEQFF.

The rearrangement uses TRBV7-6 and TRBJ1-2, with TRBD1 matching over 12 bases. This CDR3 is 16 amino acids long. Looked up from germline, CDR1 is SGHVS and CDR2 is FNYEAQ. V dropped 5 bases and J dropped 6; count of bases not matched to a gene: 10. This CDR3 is CASSRRDRGLSDGYTF. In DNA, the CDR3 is TGTGCCAGCAGCCGACGGGACAGGGGGCTCTCGGATGGCTACACCTTC. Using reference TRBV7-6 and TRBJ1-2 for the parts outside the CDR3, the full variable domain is GAGVSQSPRYKVTKRGQDVALRCDPISGHVSLYWYRQALGQGPEFLTYFNYEAQQDKSGLPNDRFSAERPEGSISTLTIQRTEQRDSAMYRCASSRRDRGLSDGYTFGSGTRLTVV.

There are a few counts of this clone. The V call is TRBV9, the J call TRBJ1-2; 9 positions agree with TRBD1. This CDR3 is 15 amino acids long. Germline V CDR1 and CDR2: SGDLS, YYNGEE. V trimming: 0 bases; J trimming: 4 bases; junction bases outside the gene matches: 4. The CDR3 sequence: CASSVGGQGFYGYTF. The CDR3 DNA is TGTGCCAGCAGCGTAGGAGGACAGGGGTTCTATGGCTACACCTTC.

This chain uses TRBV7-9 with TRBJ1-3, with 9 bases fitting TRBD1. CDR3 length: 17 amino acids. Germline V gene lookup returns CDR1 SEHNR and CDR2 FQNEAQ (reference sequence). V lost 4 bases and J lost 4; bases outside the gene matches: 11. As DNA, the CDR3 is TGTGCCAGCAGCTCGCCCCCGGGACAGGGTTCAGGAAACACCATATATTTT. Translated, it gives CASSSPPGQGSGNTIYF.

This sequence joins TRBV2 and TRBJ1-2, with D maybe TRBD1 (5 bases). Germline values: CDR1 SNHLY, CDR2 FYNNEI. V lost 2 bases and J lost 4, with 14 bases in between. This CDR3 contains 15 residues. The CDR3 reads CASSEREGQSYGYTF. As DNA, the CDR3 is TGTGCCAGCAGTGAAAGGGAGGGGCAAAGCTATGGCTACACCTTC.

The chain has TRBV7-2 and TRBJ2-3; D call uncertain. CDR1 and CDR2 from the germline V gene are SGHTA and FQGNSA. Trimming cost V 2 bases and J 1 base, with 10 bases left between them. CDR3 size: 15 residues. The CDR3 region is CASSLSLGGTDTQYF. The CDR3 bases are TGTGCCAGCAGCTTAAGTTTGGGCGGCACAGATACGCAGTATTTT.

The CDR3 spells CASSFGGLPTDTQYF. CDR3 nucleotides: TGTGCCAGCAGCTTCGGGGGGCTACCCACAGATACGCAGTATTTT. The gene calls are TRBV13 and TRBJ2-3, with a weak D call TRBD2 (7 bases). CDR3 length: 15 residues. Trimming shortened V by 3 bases and J by 2 bases, and 12 bases separated the two germline ends. Germline V gene sequence: CDR1 PRHDT, CDR2 FYEKMQ (reference sequence).

CDR3 coding DNA: TGTGCCAGTAGTAAGCGTGGGACAGGGAGTGGCTACGAGCAGTACTTC. As protein: CASSKRGTGSGYEQYF. This chain links TRBV19 with TRBJ2-7, with 9 bases matching TRBD1. Germline values: CDR1 LNHDA, CDR2 SQIVND (reference sequence). Trimming removed 4 bases from V and 3 bases from J; junction bases left unmatched: 10. The CDR3 covers 16 residues. Drawing the rest from reference TRBV19 and TRBJ2-7, the complete variable domain is DGGITQSPKYLFRKEGQNVTLSCEQNLNHDAMYWYRQDPGQGLRLIYYSQIVNDFQKGDIAEGYSVSREKKESFPLTVTSAQKNPTAFYLCASSKRGTGSGYEQYFGPGTRLTVT.

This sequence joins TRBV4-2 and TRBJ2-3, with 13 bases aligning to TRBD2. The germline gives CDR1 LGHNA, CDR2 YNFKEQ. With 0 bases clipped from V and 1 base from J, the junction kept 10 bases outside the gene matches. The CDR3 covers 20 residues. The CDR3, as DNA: TGTGCCAGCAGCCAAGATTCGACTAGCGGGGGGCGATCTCGCACAGATACGCAGTATTTT. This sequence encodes CASSQDSTSGGRSRTDTQYF.

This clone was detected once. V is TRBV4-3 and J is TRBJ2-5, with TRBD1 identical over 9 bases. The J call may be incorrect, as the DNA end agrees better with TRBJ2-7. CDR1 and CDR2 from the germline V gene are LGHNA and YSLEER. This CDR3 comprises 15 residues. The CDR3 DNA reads TGCGCCAGCAGCCAGTGCCGGGACAGGGTCTACGAGCAGTACTTC. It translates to CASSQCRDRVYEQYF.

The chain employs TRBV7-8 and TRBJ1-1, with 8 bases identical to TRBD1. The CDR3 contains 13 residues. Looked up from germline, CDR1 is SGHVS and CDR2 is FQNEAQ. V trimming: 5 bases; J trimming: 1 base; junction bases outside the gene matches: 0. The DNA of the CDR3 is TGTGCCAGCAGCACAGGGGGGAACACTGAAGCTTTCTTT. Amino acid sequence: CASSTGGNTEAFF.

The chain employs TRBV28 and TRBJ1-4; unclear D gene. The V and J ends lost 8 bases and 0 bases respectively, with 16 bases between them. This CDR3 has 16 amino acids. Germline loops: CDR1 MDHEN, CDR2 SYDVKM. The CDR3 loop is CASGDAAVATNEKLFF. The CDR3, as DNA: TGTGCCAGCGGAGACGCGGCGGTTGCAACTAATGAAAAACTGTTTTTT.

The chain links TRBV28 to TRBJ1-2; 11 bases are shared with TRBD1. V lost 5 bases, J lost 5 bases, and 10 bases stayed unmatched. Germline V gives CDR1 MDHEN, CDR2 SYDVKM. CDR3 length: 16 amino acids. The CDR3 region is CASSPPTGQGAYGYTF. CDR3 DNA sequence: TGTGCCAGCAGTCCCCCAACCGGACAGGGGGCGTATGGCTACACCTTC.

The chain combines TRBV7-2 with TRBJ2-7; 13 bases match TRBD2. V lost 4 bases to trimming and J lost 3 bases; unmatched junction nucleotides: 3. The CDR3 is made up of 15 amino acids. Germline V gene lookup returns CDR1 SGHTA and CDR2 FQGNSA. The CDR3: CASSWTSGGNYEQYF. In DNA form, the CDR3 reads TGTGCCAGCAGCTGGACTAGCGGGGGTAACTACGAGCAGTACTTC.

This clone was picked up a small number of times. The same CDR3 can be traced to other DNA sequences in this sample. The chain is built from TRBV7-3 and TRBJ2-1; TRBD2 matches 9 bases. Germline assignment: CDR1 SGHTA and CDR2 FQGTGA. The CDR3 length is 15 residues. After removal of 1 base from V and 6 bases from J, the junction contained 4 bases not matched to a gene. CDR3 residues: CASSLRRGGLNEQFF. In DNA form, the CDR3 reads TGTGCCAGCAGCTTAAGGCGGGGGGGCCTCAATGAGCAGTTCTTC.

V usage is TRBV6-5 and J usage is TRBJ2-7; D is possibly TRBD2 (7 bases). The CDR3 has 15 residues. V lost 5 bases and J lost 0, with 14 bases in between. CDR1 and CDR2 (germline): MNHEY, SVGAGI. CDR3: CASSRGGLRSYEQYF. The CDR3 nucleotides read TGTGCCAGCAGTAGGGGGGGGCTCCGCTCCTACGAGCAGTACTTC.

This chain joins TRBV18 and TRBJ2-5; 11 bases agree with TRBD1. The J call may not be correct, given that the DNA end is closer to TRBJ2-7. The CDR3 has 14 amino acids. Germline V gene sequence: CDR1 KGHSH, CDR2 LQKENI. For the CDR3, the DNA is TGTGCCAGCTCAGGACAGGGGGCGGACGACGAGCAGTACTTC. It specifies CASSGQGADDEQYF.

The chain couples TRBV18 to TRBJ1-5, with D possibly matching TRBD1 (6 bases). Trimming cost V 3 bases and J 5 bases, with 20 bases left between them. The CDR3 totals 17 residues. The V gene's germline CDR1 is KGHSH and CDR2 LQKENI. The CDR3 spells CASSPPAGGGGHQPQHF. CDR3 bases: TGTGCCAGCTCACCTCCGGCAGGTGGCGGGGGGCATCAGCCCCAGCATTTT.

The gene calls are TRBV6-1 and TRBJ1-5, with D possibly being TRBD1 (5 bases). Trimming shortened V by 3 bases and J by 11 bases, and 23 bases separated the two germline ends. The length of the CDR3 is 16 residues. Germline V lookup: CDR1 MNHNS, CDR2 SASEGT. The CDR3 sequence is CASSDTGAGLGEAQHF. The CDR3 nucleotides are TGTGCCAGCAGTGATACCGGGGCGGGCCTGGGGGAGGCCCAGCATTTT.